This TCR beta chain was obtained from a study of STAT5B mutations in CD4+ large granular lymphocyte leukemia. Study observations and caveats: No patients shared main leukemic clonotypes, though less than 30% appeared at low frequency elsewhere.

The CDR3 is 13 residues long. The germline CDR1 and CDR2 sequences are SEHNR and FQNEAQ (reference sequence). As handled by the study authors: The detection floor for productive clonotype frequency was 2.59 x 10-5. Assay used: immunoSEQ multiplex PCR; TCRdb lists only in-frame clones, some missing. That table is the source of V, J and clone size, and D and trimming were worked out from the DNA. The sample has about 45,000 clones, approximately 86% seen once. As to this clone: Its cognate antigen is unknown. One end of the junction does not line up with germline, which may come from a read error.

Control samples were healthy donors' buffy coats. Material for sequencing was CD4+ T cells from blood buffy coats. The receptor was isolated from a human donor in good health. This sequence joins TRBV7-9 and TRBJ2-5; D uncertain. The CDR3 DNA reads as TGTGCCAGCAGCTTAGCGAATCAAGCGACCCAGTACTTC. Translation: CASSLANQATQYF.